The next 29 T cell receptor beta chains were all read from a single sample in a study of cytomegalovirus exposure and HLA in healthy donors. The primer mix had 60 Vbeta and 13 Jbeta primers. The protocol was immunoSEQ multiplex PCR, while the TCRdb copy is restricted to in-frame clones and leaves out a portion. The data show 100,000 to 150,000 clones, with around 77% seen just once and 1.8% held by the top ten. Material: PBMCs. The receptors come from a woman aged 50 to 65 in good health and CMV-seronegative.

This sequence joins TRBV10-3 and TRBJ2-1; D might be TRBD2 (6 bases). The CDR3 totals 12 residues. The ends were cut back, 6 bases at V and 6 bases at J, with 9 bases in the middle. CDR1 and CDR2 from the germline V gene are ENHRY and SYGVKD. The CDR3 reads CAISPGVNEQFF. The CDR3, as DNA: TGTGCCATCAGCCCGGGGGTCAATGAGCAGTTCTTC.

V usage is TRBV19 and J usage is TRBJ2-7; 12 bases map to TRBD2. Unmatched junction bases numbered 4, after V lost 5 bases and J lost 5 bases. CDR1 is LNHDA, CDR2 SQIVND, per germline (reference sequence). The CDR3 totals 14 residues. The DNA for the CDR3 is TGTGCCAGTAGTGTACTAGCGGGAGGTGACGAGCAGTACTTC. Translated: CASSVLAGGDEQYF.

The V and J genes are TRBV2 and TRBJ2-1, with D unclear. This CDR3 has 14 residues. The germline gives CDR1 SNHLY, CDR2 FYNNEI. Trimming removed 1 base at V and 2 bases at J, with 6 bases between. CDR3 DNA sequence: TGTGCCAGCAGTGAAGGCGTTCCCTACAATGAGCAGTTCTTC. It translates to CASSEGVPYNEQFF.

V usage is TRBV10-3 and J usage is TRBJ1-5; 8 bases match TRBD1. Germline lookup yields CDR1 ENHRY and CDR2 SYGVKD. Trimming at V came to 6 bases and at J to 5 bases, leaving 6 bases not matched to a gene. The CDR3 extends over 14 amino acids. The CDR3 protein is CAISLDREDQPQHF. The CDR3 nucleotides read TGTGCCATCAGCCTGGACAGGGAGGATCAGCCCCAGCATTTT.

The V gene is TRBV5-1, the J gene TRBJ1-4; D is unresolved. Trimming stripped 2 bases from V and 3 bases from J, with 11 bases between. This CDR3 has 15 residues. Germline-derived CDR1 and CDR2 are SGHRS and YFSETQ. The chain's CDR3 is CASSFGVSANEKLFF. CDR3 in DNA: TGCGCCAGCAGCTTCGGGGTCTCAGCTAATGAAAAACTGTTTTTT.

The chain joins TRBV5-4 to TRBJ2-5, with D perhaps matching TRBD1 (6 bases). CDR3 length: 14 amino acids. The V gene lost 4 bases and the J gene lost 1 base, with 11 bases spanning the gap. Per germline, CDR1 SGHNT and CDR2 YYREEE (reference sequence). This CDR3 is CASSHDRSQETQYF. The CDR3 region has the DNA TGTGCCAGCAGCCATGACAGGTCCCAAGAGACCCAGTACTTC.

This clone was counted once. The chain joins TRBV4-2 to TRBJ2-7; 8 nucleotides align to TRBD2. This CDR3 comprises 16 residues. After removal of 0 bases from V and 8 bases from J, the junction contained 12 bases not matched to a gene. Germline V lookup: CDR1 LGHNA, CDR2 YNFKEQ. The chain's CDR3 is CASSQEIAGREEKQYF. The CDR3 DNA reads TGTGCCAGCAGCCAAGAAATAGCGGGAAGAGAAGAGAAGCAGTACTTC.

The V gene is TRBV28, the J gene TRBJ1-4; D remains ambiguous. Trimming stripped 6 bases from V and 11 bases from J, with 7 bases between. CDR1 MDHEN and CDR2 SYDVKM come from the germline V gene. The CDR3 spans 10 residues. This chain's CDR3 is CASRGAKLFF. DNA for the CDR3: TGTGCCAGCAGGGGCGCGAAACTGTTTTTT.

This chain links TRBV7-6 with TRBJ2-3; D is perhaps TRBD2 (5 bases). Germline V lookup: CDR1 SGHVS, CDR2 FNYEAQ. Trimming removed 1 base at V and 3 bases at J, with 20 bases between. This CDR3 has 18 amino acids. CDR3 sequence reads: CASSLDPVGAGRTDTQYF. The CDR3, as DNA: TGTGCCAGCAGCTTAGACCCCGTCGGTGCGGGTCGTACAGATACGCAGTATTTT. The complete variable domain, with remaining parts taken from reference TRBV7-6 and TRBJ2-3, reads GAGVSQSPRYKVTKRGQDVALRCDPISGHVSLYWYRQALGQGPEFLTYFNYEAQQDKSGLPNDRFSAERPEGSISTLTIQRTEQRDSAMYRCASSLDPVGAGRTDTQYFGPGTRLTVL.

CDR3 region: CAWSGGQLMNTEAFF. DNA of the CDR3: TGTGCCTGGAGTGGCGGGCAGCTCATGAACACTGAAGCTTTCTTT. This rearrangement joins TRBV30 to TRBJ1-1; no definite D call. Germline lookup yields CDR1 GTSNPN and CDR2 SVGIG (reference sequence). V lost 1 base and J 0 bases, leaving 12 bases between the germline ends. The CDR3 is made up of 15 amino acids.

The gene calls are TRBV30 and TRBJ2-5, with 9 bases aligning to TRBD1. The CDR3 length is 18 residues. CDR1 and CDR2 from the germline V gene are GTSNPN and SVGIG (reference sequence). V trimming: 1 base; J trimming: 2 bases; junction bases outside the gene matches: 14. The CDR3: CAWSGGTGTKGTQETQYF. CDR3 DNA: TGTGCCTGGAGTGGGGGGACAGGGACGAAAGGGACACAAGAGACCCAGTACTTC.

This clone appeared a few times. The chain couples TRBV6-5 to TRBJ1-1; tentative D call: TRBD1 (5 bases). Trimming removed 8 bases from V and 5 bases from J, with 18 bases in between. The CDR3 is 14 residues long. Germline values: CDR1 MNHEY, CDR2 SVGAGI. In DNA, the CDR3 is TGTGCCAGCCAAGGTGTCCAGGGTCATACTGAAGCTTTCTTT. Residues: CASQGVQGHTEAFF.

On this clone: The junction departs from germline at one end; a sequencing error may be responsible. This chain links TRBV7-7 with TRBJ2-1, with 9 bases lining up with TRBD2. CDR1 SSHAT and CDR2 FNYEAQ come from the germline V gene (reference sequence). The CDR3 loop spans 16 amino acids. CDR3: CASSRTSASSYNEQFF. The CDR3 nucleotides are TGTGCTAGCAGCCGGACTAGCGCTAGCTCCTACAATGAGCAGTTCTTC.

The chain uses TRBV27 and TRBJ2-7, with TRBD2 matching 13 bases. The J segment lost 5 bases and the V segment lost 2 bases, leaving 6 bases of the junction unmatched. Per germline, CDR1 MNHEY and CDR2 SMNVEV (reference sequence). This CDR3 has 16 amino acids. CDR3 bases: TGTGCCAGCAGTTTACTTACTAGCGGGAGGGCCAACGAGCAGTACTTC. Encoded protein: CASSLLTSGRANEQYF.

A single count supports this clone. The rearrangement uses TRBV18 and TRBJ1-4, with 11 bases fitting TRBD1. Trimming at V came to 3 bases and at J to 3 bases, leaving 6 bases not matched to a gene. The CDR3 loop spans 17 amino acids. The germline gives CDR1 KGHSH, CDR2 LQKENI. The chain's CDR3 is CASSPYGTGGPNEKLFF. The CDR3 DNA sequence: TGTGCCAGCTCACCCTACGGGACAGGGGGTCCTAATGAAAAACTGTTTTTT. The entire variable domain, with the rest obtained from reference TRBV18 and TRBJ1-4, is as follows: NAGVMQNPRHLVRRRGQEARLRCSPMKGHSHVYWYRQLPEEGLKFMVYLQKENIIDESGMPKERFSAEFPKEGPSILRIQQVVRGDSAAYFCASSPYGTGGPNEKLFFGSGTQLSVL.

The CDR3 spells CASSPLDRDEQFF. CDR3 DNA: TGTGCCAGCTCACCACTCGACCGGGATGAGCAGTTCTTC. V and J are TRBV18 and TRBJ2-1; D gene uncertain. The CDR3 contains 13 residues. With 1 base removed from V and 8 bases from J, the gap between germline ends came to 9 bases. CDR1 and CDR2 (germline): KGHSH, LQKENI.

V and J are TRBV7-2 and TRBJ2-4; 7 bases are a match to TRBD1. The CDR3 length is 16 residues. Trimming at V came to 5 bases and at J to 2 bases, leaving 9 bases not matched to a gene. Germline CDR1 and CDR2: SGHTA and FQGNSA. The CDR3 DNA is TGTGCCAGCAGCCGACAGGGTGGTCGGCCCAAAAACATTCAGTACTTC. It codes for CASSRQGGRPKNIQYF. Drawing the rest from reference TRBV7-2 and TRBJ2-4, the complete variable domain is GAGVSQSPSNKVTEKGKDVELRCDPISGHTALYWYRQSLGQGLEFLIYFQGNSAPDKSGLPSDRFSAERTGGSVSTLTIQRTQQEDSAVYLCASSRQGGRPKNIQYFGAGTRLSVL.

The chain couples TRBV5-1 to TRBJ2-4; the D gene is possibly TRBD1 (8 bases). Between the trimmed V and J ends, which lost 4 bases and 0 bases, there was a span of 17 bases. CDR1 and CDR2 (germline): SGHRS, YFSETQ. The CDR3 runs to 17 residues. CDR3 amino acids: CASSKGQGGGAKNIQYF. In DNA form, the CDR3 reads TGCGCCAGCAGCAAAGGACAGGGAGGGGGAGCCAAAAACATTCAGTACTTC.

The chain couples TRBV4-1 to TRBJ1-2; 8 bases line up with TRBD1. V lost 0 bases to trimming and J lost 5 bases; unmatched junction nucleotides: 5. Germline V gene lookup returns CDR1 MGHRA and CDR2 YSYEKL. This CDR3 contains 15 residues. CDR3 protein: CASSQETGAGYGYTF. The DNA for the CDR3 is TGCGCCAGCAGCCAAGAGACAGGGGCAGGGTATGGCTACACCTTC.

The chain combines TRBV9 with TRBJ2-6, with a tentative D call TRBD2 (5 bases). This CDR3 is 15 amino acids long. The germline gives CDR1 SGDLS, CDR2 YYNGEE. V was clipped by 3 bases and J by 1 base, with 8 bases between them. CDR3 DNA sequence: TGTGCCAGCAGCGAGCGGAGGTCTGGGGCCAACGTCCTGACTTTC. Residues: CASSERRSGANVLTF.

V is TRBV11-2 and J is TRBJ1-4; D is uncertain. CDR1 is SGHAT and CDR2 is FQNNGV in the germline V gene. The CDR3 runs 13 residues. The V end was cut by 2 bases, the J end by 5 bases, with 6 bases between. CDR3 DNA sequence: TGTGCCAGCAGCTTACTCCAGAATGAAAAACTGTTTTTT. It is translated as CASSLLQNEKLFF. Using reference TRBV11-2 and TRBJ1-4 for the parts outside the CDR3, the full variable domain is EAGVAQSPRYKIIEKRQSVAFWCNPISGHATLYWYQQILGQGPKLLIQFQNNGVVDDSQLPKDRFSAERLKGVDSTLKIQPAKLEDSAVYLCASSLLQNEKLFFGSGTQLSVL.

This sequence joins TRBV5-1 and TRBJ2-3; D perhaps matches TRBD2 (6 bases). Germline lookup yields CDR1 SGHRS and CDR2 YFSETQ. There are 15 residues in the CDR3. V was shortened by 4 bases and J by 3 bases, with 15 bases between the two germline ends. The CDR3 nucleotides read TGCGCCAGCAGCGTGGTTGGAGGAGGGACAGATACGCAGTATTTT. Its translation is CASSVVGGGTDTQYF.

The V call is TRBV5-1, the J call TRBJ1-1; no clear D gene. Trimming stripped 4 bases from V and 0 bases from J, with 22 bases between. This CDR3 contains 18 residues. Germline CDR1 and CDR2: SGHRS and YFSETQ. CDR3 DNA sequence: TGCGCCAGCAGCGCGGGAAGTGGAGGAGGTCGGATGAACACTGAAGCTTTCTTT. Translated: CASSAGSGGGRMNTEAFF.

The chain is built from TRBV5-6 and TRBJ1-1; no definite D call. V was pared by 4 bases and J by 4 bases, with 8 bases between. Germline CDR1 and CDR2: SGHDT and YYEEEE. This CDR3 spans 12 amino acids. CDR3 DNA: TGTGCCAGCAGCCGAAGCGGCACTGAAGCTTTCTTT. This gives the protein CASSRSGTEAFF.

Only a few counts were recorded for this clone. This chain connects TRBV18 to TRBJ2-7, with D perhaps matching TRBD2 (6 bases). This CDR3 has 14 residues. V lost 0 bases and J 3 bases, leaving 9 bases between the germline ends. Germline V lookup: CDR1 KGHSH, CDR2 LQKENI. In DNA form, the CDR3 reads TGTGCCAGCTCACCACCCGGGACTTACTACGAGCAGTACTTC. This translates into CASSPPGTYYEQYF.

The rearrangement joins TRBV7-8 to TRBJ1-2; 7 bases are shared with TRBD1. V shed 1 base and J 0 bases; nucleotides not matched to a gene: 8. Germline V gene lookup returns CDR1 SGHVS and CDR2 FQNEAQ. The CDR3 sequence is 17 residues long. Written as DNA, the CDR3 is TGTGCCAGCAGCTTAGGAGTTGGGACAGATCCTAACTATGGCTACACCTTC. The encoded protein is CASSLGVGTDPNYGYTF.

The V and J genes are TRBV6-8 and TRBJ2-1; tentative D call: TRBD2 (6 bases). The CDR3 has 15 residues. Deletions cut 7 bases from V and 6 bases from J, with 19 bases between. Germline loops: CDR1 MNHGY, CDR2 SAAAGT. The CDR3: CASIPEGGLANEQFF. In DNA form, the CDR3 reads TGTGCCAGCATCCCCGAAGGAGGGCTAGCCAATGAGCAGTTCTTC.

V gene TRBV28 combines with J gene TRBJ1-5; TRBD1 is a possible D gene (6 bases). Trimming left V 3 bases short and J 0 bases short, with 9 bases between. CDR1 is MDHEN, CDR2 SYDVKM, per germline. This CDR3 is built from 15 residues. The CDR3 DNA reads TGTGCCAGCAGTTTCAGGGGACATAGCAATCAGCCCCAGCATTTT. Its translation: CASSFRGHSNQPQHF.

The chain employs TRBV15 and TRBJ2-7; 10 nucleotides match TRBD2. There are 17 residues in the CDR3. Unmatched junction bases numbered 9, after V lost 2 bases and J lost 2 bases. Germline V lookup: CDR1 LNHNV, CDR2 YYDKDF (reference sequence). The CDR3 region has the DNA TGTGCCACCAGCAGACCGCTAACTAGCGGGACAACCTACGAGCAGTACTTC. It is translated as CATSRPLTSGTTYEQYF.